This T cell receptor beta chain was found in a study of tumor and adjacent non-tumor tissue in lung cancer. TCRbeta libraries were built with three rounds of nested PCR, modified from ARM-PCR. In TCRdb, the multiplex PCR reads were re-called with MiXCR into one record per CDR3 protein. The profile shows around 200,000 distinct CDR3 sequences, less than 80% of them singletons. Points from the study as a whole: Tumor tissue had significantly higher TCR diversity than normal lung.

RNA was extracted from bulk tissue without any cell sorting. By share, this clonotype counts as medium-sized. Its antigen is undetermined. Per the germline V gene, CDR1 is MNHNS and CDR2 is SASEGT. This CDR3 region has 16 residues. The J segment lost 2 bases and the V segment lost 6 bases, leaving 6 bases of the junction unmatched. This chain uses TRBV6-1 with TRBJ2-2; TRBD2 aligns across 10 bases. Sequenced: lung tumor tissue. The clonotype was recovered from a man between 60 and 70 years old with non-small cell lung cancer. Here the CDR3 reads CASSAGTSANTGELFF. As DNA, the CDR3 is TGTGCCAGCAGCGCCGGGACTAGCGCTAACACCGGGGAGCTGTTTTTT.